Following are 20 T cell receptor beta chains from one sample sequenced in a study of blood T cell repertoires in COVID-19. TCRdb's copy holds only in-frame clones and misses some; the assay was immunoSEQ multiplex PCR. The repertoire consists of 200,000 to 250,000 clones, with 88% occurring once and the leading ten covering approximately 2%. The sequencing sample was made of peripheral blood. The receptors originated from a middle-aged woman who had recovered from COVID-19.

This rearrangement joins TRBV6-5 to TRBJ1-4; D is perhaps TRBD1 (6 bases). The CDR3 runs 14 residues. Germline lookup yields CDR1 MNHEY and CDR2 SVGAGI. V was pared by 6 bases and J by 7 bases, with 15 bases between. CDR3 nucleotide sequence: TGTGCCAGCAGCCCACTAGGGGGGGGTGAAAAACTGTTTTTT. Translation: CASSPLGGGEKLFF.

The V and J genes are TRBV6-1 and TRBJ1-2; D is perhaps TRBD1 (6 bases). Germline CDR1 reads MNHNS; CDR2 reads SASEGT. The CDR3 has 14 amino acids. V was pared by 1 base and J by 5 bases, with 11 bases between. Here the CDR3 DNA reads TGTGCCAGCAGTGAAGACAGGGCTGGATATGGCTACACCTTC. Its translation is CASSEDRAGYGYTF.

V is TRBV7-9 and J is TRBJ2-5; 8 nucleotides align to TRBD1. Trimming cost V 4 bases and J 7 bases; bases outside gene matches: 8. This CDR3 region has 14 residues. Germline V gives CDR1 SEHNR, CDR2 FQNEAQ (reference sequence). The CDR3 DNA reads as TGTGCCAGCAGCTCCGGACAGGGTAGGAGGACCCAGTACTTC. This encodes CASSSGQGRRTQYF.

This chain's CDR3 is CASSWTGSNTEAFF. The CDR3 DNA is TGTGCCAGCAGTTGGACAGGCAGTAACACTGAAGCTTTCTTT. The chain employs TRBV6-2 or TRBV6-3 and TRBJ1-1; 7 bases line up with TRBD1. V dropped 4 bases and J dropped 2; count of bases not matched to a gene: 4. Per germline, CDR1 MNHEY and CDR2 SVGEGT. The CDR3 has 14 residues.

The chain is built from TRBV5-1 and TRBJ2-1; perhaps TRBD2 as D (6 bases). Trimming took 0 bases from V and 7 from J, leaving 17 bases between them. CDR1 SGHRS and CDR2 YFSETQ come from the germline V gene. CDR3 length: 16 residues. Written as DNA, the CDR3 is TGCGCCAGCAGCTTGGATCGGGTGGATGGGAGGAATGAGCAGTTCTTC. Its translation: CASSLDRVDGRNEQFF. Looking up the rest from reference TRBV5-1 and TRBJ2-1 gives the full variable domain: KAGVTQTPRYLIKTRGQQVTLSCSPISGHRSVSWYQQTPGQGLQFLFEYFSETQRNKGNFPGRFSGRQFSNSRSEMNVSTLELGDSALYLCASSLDRVDGRNEQFFGPGTRLTVL.

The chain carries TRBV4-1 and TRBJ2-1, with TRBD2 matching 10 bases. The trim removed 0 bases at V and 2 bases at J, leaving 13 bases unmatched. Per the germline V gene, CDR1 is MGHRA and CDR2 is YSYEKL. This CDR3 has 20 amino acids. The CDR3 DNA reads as TGCGCCAGCAGCCAAGATTACCAGCGGGGGGGCCATTGGACCTACAATGAGCAGTTCTTC. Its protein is CASSQDYQRGGHWTYNEQFF.

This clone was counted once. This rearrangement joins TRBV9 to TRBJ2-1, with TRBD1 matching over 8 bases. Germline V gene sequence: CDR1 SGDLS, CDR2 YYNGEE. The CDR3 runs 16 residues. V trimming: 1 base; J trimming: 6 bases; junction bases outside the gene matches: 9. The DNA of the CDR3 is TGTGCCAGCAGCGTACGAGGACAGGGAGAGGGCAATGAGCAGTTCTTC. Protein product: CASSVRGQGEGNEQFF.

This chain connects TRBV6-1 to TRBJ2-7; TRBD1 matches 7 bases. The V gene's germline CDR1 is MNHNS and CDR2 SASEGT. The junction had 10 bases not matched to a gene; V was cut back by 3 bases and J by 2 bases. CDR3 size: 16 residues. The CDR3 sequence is CASSDQPGQRAYEQYF. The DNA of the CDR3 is TGTGCCAGCAGTGACCAACCGGGACAGAGGGCCTACGAGCAGTACTTC.

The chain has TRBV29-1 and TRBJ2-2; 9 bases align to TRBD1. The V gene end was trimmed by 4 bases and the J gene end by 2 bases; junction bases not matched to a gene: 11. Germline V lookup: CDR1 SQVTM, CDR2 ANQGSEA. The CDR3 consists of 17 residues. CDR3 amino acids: CSVALFPGQGNTGELFF. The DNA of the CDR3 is TGCAGCGTTGCCCTCTTCCCGGGACAGGGAAACACCGGGGAGCTGTTTTTT.

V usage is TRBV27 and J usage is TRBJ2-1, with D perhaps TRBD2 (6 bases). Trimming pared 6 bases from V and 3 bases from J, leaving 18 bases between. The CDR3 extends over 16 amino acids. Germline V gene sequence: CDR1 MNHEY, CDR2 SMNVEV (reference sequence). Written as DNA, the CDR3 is TGTGCCAGCAGCAGGAGGGGCGGGACGAACTACAATGAGCAGTTCTTC. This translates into CASSRRGGTNYNEQFF.

The CDR3 region has the DNA TGTGCCAGCAGTCGTCTACAGGGGAGATCCTACGAGCAGTACTTC. Translated, it gives CASSRLQGRSYEQYF. This chain links TRBV6-5 with TRBJ2-7, with 7 bases fitting TRBD1. The CDR3 covers 15 residues. Germline V gives CDR1 MNHEY, CDR2 SVGAGI. Trimming cost V 5 bases and J 1 base; bases outside gene matches: 8.

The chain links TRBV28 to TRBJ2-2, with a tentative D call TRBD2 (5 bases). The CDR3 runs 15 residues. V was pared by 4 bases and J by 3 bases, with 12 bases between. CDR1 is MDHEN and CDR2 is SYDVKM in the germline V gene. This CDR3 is CASSSPGIHTGELFF. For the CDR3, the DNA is TGTGCCAGCAGTTCGCCGGGGATACACACCGGGGAGCTGTTTTTT. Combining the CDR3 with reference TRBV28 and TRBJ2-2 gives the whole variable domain DVKVTQSSRYLVKRTGEKVFLECVQDMDHENMFWYRQDPGLGLRLIYFSYDVKMKEKGDIPEGYSVSREKKERFSLILESASTNQTSMYLCASSSPGIHTGELFFGEGSRLTVL.

CDR3 sequence: CATSGAGDPKNIQYF. The CDR3 coding sequence is TGTGCCACCTCAGGGGCAGGGGATCCCAAAAACATTCAGTACTTC. The chain recombines TRBV19 with TRBJ2-4, with D possibly being TRBD1 (6 bases). The CDR3 length is 15 residues. Germline-derived CDR1 and CDR2 are LNHDA and SQIVND (reference sequence). With 10 bases removed from V and 2 bases from J, the gap between germline ends came to 18 bases.

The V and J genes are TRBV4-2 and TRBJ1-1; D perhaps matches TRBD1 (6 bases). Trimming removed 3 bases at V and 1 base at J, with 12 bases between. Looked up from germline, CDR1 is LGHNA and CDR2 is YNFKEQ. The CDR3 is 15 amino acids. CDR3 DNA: TGTGCCAGCAGCCACTTCATACAGGGGAACACTGAAGCTTTCTTT. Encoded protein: CASSHFIQGNTEAFF.

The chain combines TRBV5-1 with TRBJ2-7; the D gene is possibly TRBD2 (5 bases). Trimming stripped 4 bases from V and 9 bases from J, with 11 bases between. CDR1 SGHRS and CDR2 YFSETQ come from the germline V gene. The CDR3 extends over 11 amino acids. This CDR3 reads CASSKDGVQYF. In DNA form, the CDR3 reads TGCGCCAGCAGCAAGGACGGGGTGCAGTACTTC.

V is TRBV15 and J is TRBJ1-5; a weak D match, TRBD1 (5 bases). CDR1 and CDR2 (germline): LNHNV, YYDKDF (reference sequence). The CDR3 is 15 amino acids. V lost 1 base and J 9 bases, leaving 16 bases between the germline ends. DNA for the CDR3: TGTGCCACCAGCAGAGTACAGGTCGCGGATCCGCCCCAGCATTTT. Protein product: CATSRVQVADPPQHF.

CDR3 sequence reads: CASSSDRAGQPQHF. Written as DNA, the CDR3 is TGTGCCAGCAGCTCAGACAGGGCGGGACAGCCCCAGCATTTT. The gene calls are TRBV6-5 and TRBJ1-5; 7 nucleotides agree with TRBD1. Germline values: CDR1 MNHEY, CDR2 SVGAGI. Trimming at V came to 6 bases and at J to 7 bases, leaving 9 bases not matched to a gene. The CDR3 consists of 14 residues.

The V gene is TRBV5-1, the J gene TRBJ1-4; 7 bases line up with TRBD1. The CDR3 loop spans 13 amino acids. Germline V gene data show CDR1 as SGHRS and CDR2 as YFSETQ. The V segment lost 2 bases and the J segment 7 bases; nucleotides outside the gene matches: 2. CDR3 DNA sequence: TGCGCCAGCAGCTTCGACAGGGTTGAAAAACTGTTTTTT. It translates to CASSFDRVEKLFF.

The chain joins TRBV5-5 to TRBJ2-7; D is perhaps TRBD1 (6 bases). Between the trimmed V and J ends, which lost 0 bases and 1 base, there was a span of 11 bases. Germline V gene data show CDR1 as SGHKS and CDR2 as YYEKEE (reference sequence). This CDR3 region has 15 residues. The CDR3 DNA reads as TGTGCCAGCAGCTTGGAAACAGGGATTTCCTACGAGCAGTACTTC. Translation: CASSLETGISYEQYF.

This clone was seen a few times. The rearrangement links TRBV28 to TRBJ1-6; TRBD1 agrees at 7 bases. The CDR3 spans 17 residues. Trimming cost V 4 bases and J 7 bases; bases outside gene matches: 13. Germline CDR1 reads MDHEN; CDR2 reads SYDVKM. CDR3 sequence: CASSYTVAGGMNSPLHF. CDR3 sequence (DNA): TGTGCCAGCAGTTATACCGTGGCAGGGGGGATGAATTCACCCCTCCACTTT.